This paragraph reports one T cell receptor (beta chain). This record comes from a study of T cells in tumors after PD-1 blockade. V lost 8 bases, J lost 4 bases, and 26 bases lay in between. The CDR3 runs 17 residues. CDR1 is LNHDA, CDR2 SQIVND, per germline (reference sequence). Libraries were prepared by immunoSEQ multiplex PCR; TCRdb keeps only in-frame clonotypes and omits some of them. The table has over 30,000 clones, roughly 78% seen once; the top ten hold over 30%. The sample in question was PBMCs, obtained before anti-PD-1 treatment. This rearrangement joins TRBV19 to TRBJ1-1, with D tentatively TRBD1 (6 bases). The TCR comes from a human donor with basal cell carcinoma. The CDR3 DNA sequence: TGTGCCAGTTACCCCCTGGGTAGGGGCCGAGGGGGCACTGAAGCTTTCTTT. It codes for CASYPLGRGRGGTEAFF.